This TCR beta chain was observed in a study of Ad26.COV2.S vaccination and SARS-CoV-2 variants. Study context: The trial was COV1001 and the donor's arm was Ad26.COV2.S.

Generated by immunoSEQ multiplex PCR, the TCRdb table keeps only in-frame clones and is missing some. The sample lists roughly 500,000 clones; nearly 90% were seen once. As to treatment: about 20 received Ad26.COV2.S at low or high dose, single or two shots; 5 received placebo; per-sample allocation not given. Each sample was drawn 63 days after the first injection (of vaccine or placebo). Adults aged 18-55 years in Boston included the donor. Its platform was an Ad26 vector, and its expressed antigen was Wuhan-strain SARS-CoV-2 spike. The CDR3 consists of 16 residues. CDR1 is SGDLS, CDR2 YYNGEE, per germline. V was clipped by 3 bases and J by 5 bases; unmatched bases: 7.

The sequencing here drew on peripheral blood, taken in a trial of Ad26.COV2.S vaccine versus placebo. V gene TRBV9 combines with J gene TRBJ2-2, with 10 bases identical to TRBD2. The clonotype was recovered from a person between 18 and 65 years old who received the Ad26.COV2.S COVID-19 vaccine or a placebo. CDR3 residues: CASSELAGARTGELFF. The CDR3 nucleotides read TGTGCCAGCAGCGAGCTAGCGGGAGCTCGGACCGGGGAGCTGTTTTTT.